The rows below give T cell receptor beta chains drawn from one sample of a study of memory CD4+ T cells and cytomegalovirus serostatus. Clones were sequenced by immunoSEQ multiplex PCR, and TCRdb holds only the in-frame ones, with some missing. The table lists about 57,000 clones, 70% to 85% of them singletons, with 0.75% to 0.85% in the top ten. Material: memory CD4+ T cells from blood. The receptors here all came from an adult in good health and CMV-seronegative. Both conserved end residues are part of each CDR3. D genes are given only for firm matches. Clone size appears in some rows only: once, few, many, or a class for an expanded clone.

CDR3nt,CDR3aa,j_gene,d_gene,abundance,v_gene
TGCGCCAGCAGCCTCCGAGGGGAGGCCTCGGGGAGCGGGGAGCTGTTTTTT,CASSLRGEASGSGELFF,TRBJ2-2,.,few,TRBV4-1
TGTGCCATCAGTGAGTCTCGGGGTAAGGACGAGCAGTACTTC,CAISESRGKDEQYF,TRBJ2-7,.,.,TRBV10-3
TGTGCCAGCTCGGCCAATATAGGGGATAATCAGCCCCAGCATTTT,CASSANIGDNQPQHF,TRBJ1-5,.,.,TRBV18
TGCGCCAGCAGCCTCGACAATAGCAATCAGCCCCAGCATTTT,CASSLDNSNQPQHF,TRBJ1-5,.,.,TRBV4-1
TGCGCCAGCAGCTTGGTGGGGGAATTGCGGTATGGCTACACCTTC,CASSLVGELRYGYTF,TRBJ1-2,.,.,TRBV5-1
TGTGCCAGCAGCCTGACCACCGCGGTGAGCTCCTACAGTGAGCAGTTCTTC,CASSLTTAVSSYSEQFF,TRBJ2-1,.,.,TRBV4-2
TGTGCCAGCCGGTTACTTGTGGAGACCCAGTACTTC,CASRLLVETQYF,TRBJ2-5,.,.,TRBV2
TGCGCCAGCAGCTTGACTCCCTTATTTGATACGCAGTATTTT,CASSLTPLFDTQYF,TRBJ2-3,.,once,TRBV5-1
TGTGCCAGCACGCCCTCCATGAGGGGGACCCAGTACTTC,CASTPSMRGTQYF,TRBJ2-5,.,.,TRBV7-6
TGTGCCAGCTCCCTGGGACACCAAGAGACCCAGTACTTC,CASSLGHQETQYF,TRBJ2-5,.,.,TRBV18
TGTGCCAGCCATGAAGGGGTGGCTGGCTACGAGCAGTACTTC,CASHEGVAGYEQYF,TRBJ2-7,.,few,TRBV2
TGTGCCAGCAGTGAATTGGAGAAGTGGCAGTACTTC,CASSELEKWQYF,TRBJ2-4,.,.,TRBV6-1
TGTGCCAGCAGCCTCCGACAGGGCCCTTGGGGCACCATATATTTT,CASSLRQGPWGTIYF,TRBJ1-3,TRBD1,.,TRBV14
TGTGCCAGCAGTTCTAGCGGGAGGGGTAACACCGGGGAGCTGTTTTTT,CASSSSGRGNTGELFF,TRBJ2-2,TRBD2,few,TRBV28
TGTGCCAGCTCACCGGGCCAGGGACCCGGGGAGCTGTTTTTT,CASSPGQGPGELFF,TRBJ2-2,.,.,TRBV18
TGCGCCAGCAGCTTGGGGATCTCTAGCAATCAGCCCCAGCATTTT,CASSLGISSNQPQHF,TRBJ1-5,.,.,TRBV5-1
TGCAGCGTCCTTGACAGGGGGGAAGCTTTCTTT,CSVLDRGEAFF,TRBJ1-1,TRBD1,.,TRBV29-1
TGTGCCAGCAAAACGGGACTAGCGTCAGATACGCAGTATTTT,CASKTGLASDTQYF,TRBJ2-3,TRBD2,.,TRBV7-8
TGTGCCATCAGTGAGGGGACAGGGGCGTGGGAGACCCAGTACTTC,CAISEGTGAWETQYF,TRBJ2-5,TRBD1,.,TRBV10-3
TGTGCCAGCAGCCCATGGGAGGGCGCCCGCACGGGGTATGGCTACACCTTC,CASSPWEGARTGYGYTF,TRBJ1-2,.,few,TRBV5-4
TGCGCCAGCAGCTTTGACAGGACTGGCTACACCTTC,CASSFDRTGYTF,TRBJ1-2,.,.,TRBV5-1
TGTGCCTGGACGGCCGGGGCCGACAGCGGGTACGAGCAGTACTTC,CAWTAGADSGYEQYF,TRBJ2-7,.,.,TRBV30
TGTGCCAGCAGCACTAGCGTGGAGACCCAGTACTTC,CASSTSVETQYF,TRBJ2-5,TRBD2,once,TRBV7-6
TGTGCCATCAGTGAGACCTCCGATCAGCCCCAGCATTTT,CAISETSDQPQHF,TRBJ1-5,.,.,TRBV10-3
TGTGCCAGCAGCTTGGCCAGGAACAATGAGCAGTTCTTC,CASSLARNNEQFF,TRBJ2-1,.,.,TRBV5-6
TGCAGCGTTGAATCACCCGGACAAGGGGGCTACACCTTC,CSVESPGQGGYTF,TRBJ1-2,.,few,TRBV29-1
TGTGCCAGCACCAAGGCTACAGTTCAAGGCTACACCTTC,CASTKATVQGYTF,TRBJ1-2,.,.,TRBV6-5
TGTGCCAGCCCTGGCTTTCAGGGAAGGGAAGAGACCCAGTACTTC,CASPGFQGREETQYF,TRBJ2-5,.,.,TRBV6-1
TGTGCCAGCAGCCTATTGATGGGCGGGGGGGCCTTAGATACGCAGTATTTT,CASSLLMGGGALDTQYF,TRBJ2-3,TRBD2,few,TRBV7-8
TGCGCCAGCAGCCGCGGGACTAACCAAGAGACCCAGTACTTC,CASSRGTNQETQYF,TRBJ2-5,TRBD2,.,TRBV5-1
TGTGCCAGCAGTTTCTTGTACCAAGAGACCCAGTACTTC,CASSFLYQETQYF,TRBJ2-5,.,.,TRBV27
TGTGCCAGCAGCGGACTGGACCCCCCGAGCAAGCAGTACTTC,CASSGLDPPSKQYF,TRBJ2-7,.,once,TRBV28
TGTGCCAGTATCGCTGGAGGGGGCGGTTACGGCGGCCTCCACTTT,CASIAGGGGYGGLHF,TRBJ1-6,TRBD1,.,TRBV2
TGTGCCAGCACCGAACCCGGGACTAGCGGGAGCGGGACGCAGTATTTT,CASTEPGTSGSGTQYF,TRBJ2-3,TRBD2,.,TRBV11-1
TGTGCCTGGAGTGTGGAAAGCTCCTATAATTCACCCCTCCACTTT,CAWSVESSYNSPLHF,TRBJ1-6,.,.,TRBV30
TGCGCCAGCAGCGGCGGACTTTTAGGGAGAGAGACCCAGTACTTC,CASSGGLLGRETQYF,TRBJ2-5,.,.,TRBV5-1
TGTGCCAGCAGATCCTCCCTGGGGAGGGTAGGTGGAAACACCATATATTTT,CASRSSLGRVGGNTIYF,TRBJ1-3,.,.,TRBV28
TGTGCCAGCAACAAGGGGCAGGGCCCAGATACGCAGTATTTT,CASNKGQGPDTQYF,TRBJ2-3,.,.,TRBV28
TGTGCCAGCAGTCACGGGGACTTGTCCTCCGAGCAGTACTTC,CASSHGDLSSEQYF,TRBJ2-7,.,.,TRBV6-6
TGTGCCAGCAGCTTAGGAGGCAGGACGAACACTGAAGCTTTCTTT,CASSLGGRTNTEAFF,TRBJ1-1,.,.,TRBV7-2